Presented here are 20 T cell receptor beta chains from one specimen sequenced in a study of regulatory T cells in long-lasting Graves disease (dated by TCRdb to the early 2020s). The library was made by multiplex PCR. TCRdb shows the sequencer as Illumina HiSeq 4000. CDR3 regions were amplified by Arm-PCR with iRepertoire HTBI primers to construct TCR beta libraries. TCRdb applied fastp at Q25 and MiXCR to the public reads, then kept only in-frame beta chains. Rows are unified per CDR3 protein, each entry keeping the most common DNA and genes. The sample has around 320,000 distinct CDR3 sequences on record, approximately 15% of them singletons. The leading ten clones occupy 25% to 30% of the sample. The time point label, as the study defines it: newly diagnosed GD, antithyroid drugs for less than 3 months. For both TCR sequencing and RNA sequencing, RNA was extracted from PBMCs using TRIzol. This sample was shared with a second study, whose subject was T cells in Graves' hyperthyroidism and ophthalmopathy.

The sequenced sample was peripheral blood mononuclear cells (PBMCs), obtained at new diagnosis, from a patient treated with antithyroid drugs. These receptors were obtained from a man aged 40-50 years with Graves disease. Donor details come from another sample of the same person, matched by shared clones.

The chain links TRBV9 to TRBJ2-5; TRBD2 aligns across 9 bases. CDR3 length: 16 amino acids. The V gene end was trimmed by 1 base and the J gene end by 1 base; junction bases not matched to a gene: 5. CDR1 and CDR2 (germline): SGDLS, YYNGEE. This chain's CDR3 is CASSVLAGTSQETQYF. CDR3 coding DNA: TGTGCCAGCAGCGTACTAGCGGGGACCTCCCAAGAGACCCAGTACTTC.

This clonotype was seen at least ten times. As DNA, the CDR3 is TGTGCCAGCAGTTTACCCCAGGGGGTCAATACGCAGTATTTT. This gives the protein CASSLPQGVNTQYF. The chain combines TRBV12-3 or TRBV12-4 with TRBJ2-3; 7 bases map to TRBD1. CDR3 length: 14 amino acids. V was pared by 2 bases and J by 7 bases, with 6 bases of the junction left unmatched.

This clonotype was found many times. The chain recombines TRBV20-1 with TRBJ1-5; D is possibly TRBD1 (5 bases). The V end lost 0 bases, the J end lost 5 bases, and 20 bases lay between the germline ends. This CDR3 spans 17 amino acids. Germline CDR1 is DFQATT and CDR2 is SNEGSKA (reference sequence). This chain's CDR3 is CSARDAAGGSVDQPQHF. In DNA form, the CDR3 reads TGCAGTGCTAGAGATGCGGCTGGGGGGTCGGTTGATCAGCCCCAGCATTTT.

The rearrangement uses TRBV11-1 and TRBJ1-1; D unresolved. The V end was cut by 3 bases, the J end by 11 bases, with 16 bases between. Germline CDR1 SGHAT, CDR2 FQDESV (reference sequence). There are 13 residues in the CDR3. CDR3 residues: CASSLVYSGRAFF. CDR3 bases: TGTGCCAGCAGCTTGGTTTACAGCGGCCGCGCTTTCTTT.

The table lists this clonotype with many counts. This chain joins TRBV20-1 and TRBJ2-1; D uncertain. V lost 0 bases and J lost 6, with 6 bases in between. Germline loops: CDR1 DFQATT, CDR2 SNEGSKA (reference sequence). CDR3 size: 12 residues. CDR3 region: CSARDGPNEQFF. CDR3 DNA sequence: TGCAGTGCTAGAGATGGCCCCAATGAGCAGTTCTTC.

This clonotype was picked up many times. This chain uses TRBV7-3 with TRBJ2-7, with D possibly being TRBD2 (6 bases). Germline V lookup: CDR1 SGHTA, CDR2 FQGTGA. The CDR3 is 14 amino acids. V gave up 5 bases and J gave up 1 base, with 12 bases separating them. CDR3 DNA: TGTGCCAGCAGCCTAAATAGCGGATCCTACGAGCAGTACTTC. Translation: CASSLNSGSYEQYF.

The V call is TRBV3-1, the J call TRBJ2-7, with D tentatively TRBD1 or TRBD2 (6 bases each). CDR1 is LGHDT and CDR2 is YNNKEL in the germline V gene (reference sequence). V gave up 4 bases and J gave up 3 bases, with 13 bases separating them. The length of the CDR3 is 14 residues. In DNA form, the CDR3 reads TGTGCCAGCAGCCTTCCGGGGGCCCACTACGAGCAGTACTTC. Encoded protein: CASSLPGAHYEQYF.

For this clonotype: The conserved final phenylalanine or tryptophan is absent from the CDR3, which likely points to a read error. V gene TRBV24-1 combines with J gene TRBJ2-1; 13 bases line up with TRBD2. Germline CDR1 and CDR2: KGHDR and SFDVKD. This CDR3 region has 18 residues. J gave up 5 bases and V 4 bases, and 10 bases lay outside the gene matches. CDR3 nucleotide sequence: TGTGCCACCAGTGAGGGAAGACTAGCGGGGGGCCTTAACAATGAGCAGTTCCTC. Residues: CATSEGRLAGGLNNEQFL.

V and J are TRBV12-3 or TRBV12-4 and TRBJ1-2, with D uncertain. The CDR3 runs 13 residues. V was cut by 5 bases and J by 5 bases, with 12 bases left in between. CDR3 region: CASSLWTRYGYTF. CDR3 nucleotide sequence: TGTGCCAGCAGTCTTTGGACGAGGTATGGCTACACCTTC.

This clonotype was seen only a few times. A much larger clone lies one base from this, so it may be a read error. The CDR3, as DNA: TGTGCCAGCAGCTTAATGAACACCGTGGAGCTGTTTTTT. Translating it yields CASSLMNTVELFF. The chain uses TRBV11-2 and TRBJ2-2; D remains ambiguous. The germline V gene has CDR1 SGHAT and CDR2 FQNNGV. The CDR3 runs 13 residues.

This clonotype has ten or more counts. CDR3 nucleotides: TGTGCCAGCAGCTTACGGGCCGTCGGGGAGCTGTTTTTT. Translated: CASSLRAVGELFF. This chain connects TRBV11-3 to TRBJ2-2; D gene unclear. With 2 bases removed from V and 7 bases from J, the gap between germline ends came to 8 bases. Germline assignment: CDR1 SGHNT and CDR2 YENEEA. The length of the CDR3 is 13 residues.

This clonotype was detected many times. Written as DNA, the CDR3 is TGTGCCAGCAGTCCGGACAGGGGTCAAGTCGCTTTCTTT. It is translated as CASSPDRGQVAFF. This chain links TRBV12-3 or TRBV12-4 with TRBJ1-1; 9 bases match TRBD1. The CDR3 covers 13 residues. With V trimmed by 5 bases and J by 11 bases, 9 bases remained unmatched.

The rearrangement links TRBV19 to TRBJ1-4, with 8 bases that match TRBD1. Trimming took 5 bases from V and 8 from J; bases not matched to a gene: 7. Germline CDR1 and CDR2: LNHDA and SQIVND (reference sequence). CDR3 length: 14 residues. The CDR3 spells CASSRQGKGEKLFF. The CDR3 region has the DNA TGTGCCAGTAGTCGACAGGGGAAAGGCGAAAAACTGTTTTTT.

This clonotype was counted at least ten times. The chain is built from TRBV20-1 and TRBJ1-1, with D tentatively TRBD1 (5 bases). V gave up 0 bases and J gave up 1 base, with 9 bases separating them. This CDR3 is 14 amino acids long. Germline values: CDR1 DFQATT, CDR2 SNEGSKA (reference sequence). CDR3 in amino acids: CSARDRRGNTEAFF. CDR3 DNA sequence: TGCAGTGCTAGAGATAGGAGGGGGAACACTGAAGCTTTCTTT.

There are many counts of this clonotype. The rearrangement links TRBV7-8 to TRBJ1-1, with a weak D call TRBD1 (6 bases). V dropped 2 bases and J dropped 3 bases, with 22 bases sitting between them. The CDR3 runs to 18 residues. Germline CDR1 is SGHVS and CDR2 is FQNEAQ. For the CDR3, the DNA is TGTGCCAGCAGCTTAAAAGGGGGGTTAGAGGCGGGGTACACTGAAGCTTTCTTT. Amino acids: CASSLKGGLEAGYTEAFF.

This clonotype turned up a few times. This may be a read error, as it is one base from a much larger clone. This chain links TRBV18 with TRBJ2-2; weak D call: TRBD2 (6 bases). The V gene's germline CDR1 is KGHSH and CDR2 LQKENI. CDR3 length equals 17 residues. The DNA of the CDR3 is TGTGCCAGCTCACCACCTTACAGGTCCATCGACGGCGGGGAGCTGCTTTTT. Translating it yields CASSPPYRSIDGGELLF.

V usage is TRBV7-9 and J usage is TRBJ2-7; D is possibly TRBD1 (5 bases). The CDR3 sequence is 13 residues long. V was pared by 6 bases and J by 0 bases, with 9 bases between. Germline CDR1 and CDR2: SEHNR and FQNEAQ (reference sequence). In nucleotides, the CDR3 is TGTGCCAGCAGTGACAGACACTCCTACGAGCAGTACTTC. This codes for CASSDRHSYEQYF.

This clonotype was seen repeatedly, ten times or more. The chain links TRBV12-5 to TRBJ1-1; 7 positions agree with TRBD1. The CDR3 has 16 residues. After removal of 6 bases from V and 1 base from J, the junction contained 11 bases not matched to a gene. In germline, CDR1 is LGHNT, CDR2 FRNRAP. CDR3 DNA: TGTGCTAGTGGGAAACCCCTAGGACAGGCGAACACTGAAGCTTTCTTT. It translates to CASGKPLGQANTEAFF.

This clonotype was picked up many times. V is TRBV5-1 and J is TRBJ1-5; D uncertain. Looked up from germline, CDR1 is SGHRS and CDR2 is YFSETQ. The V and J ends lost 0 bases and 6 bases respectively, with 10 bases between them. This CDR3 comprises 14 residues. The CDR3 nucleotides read TGCGCCAGCAGCTTGGCTTTGGGAACTCAGCCCCAGCATTTT. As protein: CASSLALGTQPQHF.

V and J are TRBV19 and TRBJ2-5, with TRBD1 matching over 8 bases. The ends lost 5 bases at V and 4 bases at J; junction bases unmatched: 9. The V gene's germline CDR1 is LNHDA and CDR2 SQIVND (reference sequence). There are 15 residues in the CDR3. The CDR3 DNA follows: TGTGCCAGTAGTTCCTTAACAGGGGGACCAGAGACCCAGTACTTC. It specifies CASSSLTGGPETQYF. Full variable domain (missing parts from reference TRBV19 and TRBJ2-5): DGGITQSPKYLFRKEGQNVTLSCEQNLNHDAMYWYRQDPGQGLRLIYYSQIVNDFQKGDIAEGYSVSREKKESFPLTVTSAQKNPTAFYLCASSSLTGGPETQYFGPGTRLLVL.